These T cell receptor beta chains were read from a single sample in a study of response to subunit inactivated influenza vaccine. TCRdb re-analysed the RT-PCR reads in MiXCR, keeping a single row per CDR3 protein. The table lists 600,000 to 850,000 distinct CDR3 sequences, 11% to 15% of them singletons. The material sequenced was PBMCs from blood, taken less than 15 days before vaccination. The receptor set was obtained from a man in his fifties or sixties who received an inactivated influenza vaccine. CDR3s include the opening cysteine and the closing phenylalanine or tryptophan. The D gene is left open where the match is weak. Not every row has a clone size; where given, it reads once, few, many or a size class.

D gene: TRBD1; clone size: many; J gene: TRBJ1-3; V gene: TRBV7-2; CDR3 protein: CASSQDRGLGNTIYF; CDR3 DNA: TGTGCCAGCAGCCAAGACAGGGGCCTGGGAAACACCATATATTTT
D gene: NA; clone size: NA; J gene: TRBJ2-7; V gene: TRBV12-3/TRBV12-4; CDR3 protein: CASRSQGGAASVGEQYF; CDR3 DNA: TGTGCCAGCCGCTCACAAGGCGGGGCGGCTTCCGTCGGCGAGCAGTACTTC
D gene: TRBD1; clone size: few; J gene: TRBJ2-7; V gene: TRBV3-1; CDR3 protein: CASSQGPYLRDRSYEQYF; CDR3 DNA: TGTGCCAGCAGCCAAGGCCCTTATCTCCGGGACAGGAGCTACGAGCAGTACTTC
D gene: NA; clone size: NA; J gene: TRBJ2-1; V gene: TRBV7-9; CDR3 protein: CASSLTGSVYGPEQFF; CDR3 DNA: TGTGCCAGCAGCTTAACCGGGAGCGTGTATGGGCCTGAGCAGTTCTTC
D gene: NA; clone size: NA; J gene: TRBJ2-5; V gene: TRBV18; CDR3 protein: CASSPPEGGVGTQYF; CDR3 DNA: TGTGCCAGCTCACCACCTGAAGGGGGTGTTGGGACCCAGTACTTC
D gene: NA; clone size: NA; J gene: TRBJ1-2; V gene: TRBV18; CDR3 protein: CASSPTYYGYTF; CDR3 DNA: TGTGCCAGCTCACCCACCTACTATGGCTACACCTTC
D gene: NA; clone size: NA; J gene: TRBJ1-1; V gene: TRBV5-1; CDR3 protein: CASTQVEGRGTEAFF; CDR3 DNA: TGCGCCAGCACCCAGGTCGAGGGGCGCGGCACTGAAGCTTTCTTT
D gene: NA; clone size: few; J gene: TRBJ2-3; V gene: TRBV25-1; CDR3 protein: CASSDTRVYSTDTQYF; CDR3 DNA: TGTGCCAGCAGTGACACTAGGGTATACAGCACAGACACGCAGTATTTT
D gene: TRBD2; clone size: few; J gene: TRBJ2-7; V gene: TRBV11-2; CDR3 protein: CASSKQLAGDNSYEQYF; CDR3 DNA: TGTGCCAGCAGCAAACAACTAGCGGGGGATAACTCCTACGAGCAGTACTTC
D gene: NA; clone size: few; J gene: TRBJ2-2; V gene: TRBV2; CDR3 protein: CASSEEGENTGELFF; CDR3 DNA: TGTGCCAGCAGTGAAGAAGGAGAGAACACCGGGGAGCTGTTTTTT
D gene: TRBD2; clone size: NA; J gene: TRBJ2-1; V gene: TRBV27; CDR3 protein: CASSPVAGGNEQFF; CDR3 DNA: TGTGCCAGCAGTCCAGTAGCGGGTGGGAATGAGCAGTTCTTC
D gene: TRBD2; clone size: few; J gene: TRBJ2-3; V gene: TRBV6-1; CDR3 protein: CASSPGGLVAGGADTQYF; CDR3 DNA: TGTGCCAGCAGCCCCGGGGGCTTAGTAGCGGGAGGGGCAGATACGCAGTATTTT
D gene: TRBD2; clone size: few; J gene: TRBJ2-7; V gene: TRBV27; CDR3 protein: CASSLLRAGVVYEQYF; CDR3 DNA: TGTGCCAGCAGCTTACTGCGGGCGGGAGTCGTATACGAGCAGTACTTC
D gene: NA; clone size: NA; J gene: TRBJ2-2; V gene: TRBV29-1; CDR3 protein: CSVKDGNTGELFF; CDR3 DNA: TGCAGCGTTAAGGACGGGAACACCGGGGAGCTGTTTTTT
D gene: TRBD2; clone size: few; J gene: TRBJ2-3; V gene: TRBV6-2/TRBV6-3; CDR3 protein: CASRFGGGSDTQYF; CDR3 DNA: TGTGCCAGCAGATTTGGGGGGGGGTCAGATACGCAGTATTTT
D gene: TRBD1; clone size: many; J gene: TRBJ1-5; V gene: TRBV6-1; CDR3 protein: CASSQGAGQPQHF; CDR3 DNA: TGTGCCAGCAGTCAGGGGGCGGGTCAGCCCCAGCATTTT
D gene: NA; clone size: few; J gene: TRBJ1-2; V gene: TRBV5-5; CDR3 protein: CASSLVGTRGYGYTF; CDR3 DNA: TGTGCCAGCAGCTTGGTCGGGACTCGTGGCTATGGCTACACCTTC
D gene: TRBD2; clone size: many; J gene: TRBJ2-2; V gene: TRBV10-2; CDR3 protein: CASRETSGRVPTGELFF; CDR3 DNA: TGCGCCAGCAGGGAGACTAGCGGGAGGGTGCCCACCGGGGAGCTGTTTTTT
D gene: NA; clone size: many; J gene: TRBJ1-3; V gene: TRBV12-3/TRBV12-4; CDR3 protein: CASSFWRQSGNTIYF; CDR3 DNA: TGTGCCAGCAGTTTCTGGAGACAGTCTGGAAACACCATATATTTT
D gene: NA; clone size: many; J gene: TRBJ1-5; V gene: TRBV6-1; CDR3 protein: CASSRDNQPQHF; CDR3 DNA: TGTGCCAGCTCAAGGGACAATCAGCCCCAGCATTTT
D gene: TRBD1; clone size: NA; J gene: TRBJ1-2; V gene: TRBV28; CDR3 protein: CASRPGTEVYGYTF; CDR3 DNA: TGTGCCAGCAGACCCGGGACAGAGGTCTATGGCTACACCTTC
D gene: NA; clone size: few; J gene: TRBJ1-5; V gene: TRBV20-1; CDR3 protein: CSARDEAKQIQPQHF; CDR3 DNA: TGCAGTGCTAGAGATGAGGCCAAGCAGATTCAGCCCCAGCATTTT
D gene: TRBD2; clone size: few; J gene: TRBJ2-7; V gene: TRBV9; CDR3 protein: CASSPGTSGNYYEQYF; CDR3 DNA: TGTGCCAGCAGCCCAGGGACTAGCGGGAATTACTACGAGCAGTACTTC
D gene: TRBD1; clone size: NA; J gene: TRBJ1-2; V gene: TRBV5-1; CDR3 protein: CASSFTGDDYGYTF; CDR3 DNA: TGCGCCAGCAGCTTTACAGGGGATGACTATGGCTACACCTTC
D gene: TRBD2; clone size: NA; J gene: TRBJ2-2; V gene: TRBV10-3; CDR3 protein: CAISDRGTSVKAGELFF; CDR3 DNA: TGTGCCATCAGTGATCGGGGGACTAGCGTGAAGGCCGGGGAGCTGTTTTTT
D gene: NA; clone size: NA; J gene: TRBJ1-2; V gene: TRBV12-3/TRBV12-4; CDR3 protein: CASSPGTIRDYGYTF; CDR3 DNA: TGTGCCAGCAGTCCCGGGACTATAAGGGACTATGGCTACACCTTC
D gene: NA; clone size: few; J gene: TRBJ2-3; V gene: TRBV7-2; CDR3 protein: CASRTGAGDTQYF; CDR3 DNA: TGTGCCAGCAGAACGGGGGCCGGGGATACGCAGTATTTT
D gene: TRBD2; clone size: NA; J gene: TRBJ2-5; V gene: TRBV10-2; CDR3 protein: CASSESVGGGQETQYF; CDR3 DNA: TGCGCCAGCAGTGAGAGTGTGGGCGGGGGCCAAGAGACCCAGTACTTC
D gene: TRBD1; clone size: few; J gene: TRBJ2-3; V gene: TRBV19; CDR3 protein: CASRWTGTSTDTQYF; CDR3 DNA: TGTGCCAGTAGGTGGACAGGGACCAGCACAGATACGCAGTATTTT
D gene: NA; clone size: NA; J gene: TRBJ2-7; V gene: TRBV7-2; CDR3 protein: CASSFRQTIPYEQYF; CDR3 DNA: TGTGCCAGCAGTTTTCGCCAGACAATTCCCTACGAGCAGTACTTC
D gene: TRBD2; clone size: NA; J gene: TRBJ2-1; V gene: TRBV6-2/TRBV6-3; CDR3 protein: CASSYYGGGGPNNEQFF; CDR3 DNA: TGTGCCAGCAGTTACTACGGAGGCGGGGGGCCTAACAATGAGCAGTTCTTC